These 31 T cell receptor beta chains were sequenced from one sample in a study of blood T cell repertoires in COVID-19. Profiling relied on immunoSEQ multiplex PCR, and the TCRdb table lists in-frame clones only, not all of them. The data show about 250,000 clones, 85% to 90% seen once. The sequenced sample was PBMCs or T cells enriched from blood (not recorded which). Receptors originate from a man aged 18 to 29 who had recovered from COVID-19.

The V call is TRBV19, the J call TRBJ1-2; D gene uncertain. The CDR3 covers 15 residues. CDR1 LNHDA and CDR2 SQIVND come from the germline V gene (reference sequence). V lost 2 bases to trimming and J lost 0 bases, with 10 bases between them. The CDR3 loop is CASSISARANYGYTF. The CDR3 nucleotides are TGTGCCAGTAGTATAAGCGCCCGAGCTAACTATGGCTACACCTTC.

A word on this clone: Other DNA variants within this sample encode the same CDR3. The J gene is TRBJ1-5, the V gene TRBV18; a possible D gene is TRBD1 (5 bases). This CDR3 is built from 13 residues. The V gene's germline CDR1 is KGHSH and CDR2 LQKENI. V was cut by 3 bases and J by 5 bases, with 8 bases left in between. In DNA, the CDR3 is TGTGCCAGCTCACCGGGAGGGGATCAGCCCCAGCATTTT. The encoded protein is CASSPGGDQPQHF.

V gene TRBV2 combines with J gene TRBJ1-6, with D possibly matching TRBD1 (6 bases). The CDR3 is 15 amino acids. Trimming took 8 bases from V and 0 from J, leaving 11 bases between them. The germline V gene encodes CDR1 SNHLY and CDR2 FYNNEI. The CDR3 is CASRWDNSYNSPLHF. The CDR3 nucleotides read TGTGCCAGCCGATGGGACAACTCCTATAATTCACCCCTCCACTTT.

The CDR3 DNA sequence: TGTGCCAGCAGTCCGGGTCCTCGCTATGGCTACACCTTC. The encoded protein is CASSPGPRYGYTF. This sequence joins TRBV2 and TRBJ1-2; D not resolved. Germline CDR1 is SNHLY and CDR2 is FYNNEI. The CDR3 loop spans 13 amino acids. Trimming left V 5 bases short and J 4 bases short, with 11 bases between.

The CDR3 DNA is TGTGCCAGCAGCTCTCTGGGACATCCTCCGAACACTGAAGCTTTCTTT. Translated, it gives CASSSLGHPPNTEAFF. This chain links TRBV11-2 with TRBJ1-1, with D perhaps matching TRBD1 (6 bases). The CDR3 length is 16 residues. Germline CDR1 is SGHAT and CDR2 is FQNNGV. Trimming pared 4 bases from V and 1 base from J, leaving 16 bases between.

The genes are TRBV18 and TRBJ2-4; D remains ambiguous. The CDR3 contains 14 residues. The V gene's germline CDR1 is KGHSH and CDR2 LQKENI. V was pared by 3 bases and J by 1 base, with 7 bases between. CDR3 residues: CASSPAAAKNIQYF. The CDR3 coding sequence is TGTGCCAGCTCACCGGCGGCGGCCAAAAACATTCAGTACTTC.

V gene TRBV3-1 (or the pseudogene TRBV3-2) combines with J gene TRBJ2-1; D is unclear. The CDR3 is 14 residues long. Trimming cost V 7 bases and J 0 bases, with 10 bases left between them. Germline CDR1 LGHDT, CDR2 YNNKEL (reference sequence). CDR3 bases: TGTGCCAGCACCCCCCCCCTCTCCTACAATGAGCAGTTCTTC. Amino acid sequence: CASTPPLSYNEQFF.

The chain's CDR3 is CASSLGGGSGAKNIQYF. CDR3 in DNA: TGTGCCAGCAGCTTAGGAGGTGGTAGCGGAGCCAAAAACATTCAGTACTTC. The V gene is TRBV7-2, the J gene TRBJ2-4; possible D gene TRBD2, 6 bases. The CDR3 totals 17 residues. Trimming took 1 base from V and 0 from J, leaving 13 bases between them. Germline-derived CDR1 and CDR2 are SGHTA and FQGNSA.

The V call is TRBV11-2, the J call TRBJ2-3; D is unresolved. The length of the CDR3 is 13 residues. Trimming cost V 1 base and J 6 bases, with 8 bases left between them. The germline V gene encodes CDR1 SGHAT and CDR2 FQNNGV. The DNA for the CDR3 is TGTGCCAGCAGCTTAGGCCCGAGTGATACGCAGTATTTT. It specifies CASSLGPSDTQYF. Variable domain in full (rest from reference TRBV11-2 and TRBJ2-3): EAGVAQSPRYKIIEKRQSVAFWCNPISGHATLYWYQQILGQGPKLLIQFQNNGVVDDSQLPKDRFSAERLKGVDSTLKIQPAKLEDSAVYLCASSLGPSDTQYFGPGTRLTVL.

CDR3: CASSQRTSGSGTDTQYF. CDR3 in DNA: TGTGCCAGCAGCCAGAGGACTAGCGGGTCGGGCACAGATACGCAGTATTTT. V gene TRBV3-1 (or the pseudogene TRBV3-2) combines with J gene TRBJ2-3; 11 nucleotides align to TRBD2. The CDR3 consists of 17 residues. V was pared by 3 bases and J by 1 base, with 6 bases of the junction left unmatched. Germline V lookup: CDR1 LGHDT, CDR2 YNNKEL (reference sequence).

The CDR3 DNA is TGCGCCAGCAGCCAAGATGGGGCAGGGCATTTATTTACTGAAGCTTTCTTT. It encodes CASSQDGAGHLFTEAFF. The chain has TRBV4-1 and TRBJ1-1, with D possibly matching TRBD1 (5 bases). The CDR3 is made up of 17 amino acids. In germline, CDR1 is MGHRA, CDR2 YSYEKL. The V gene lost 0 bases and the J gene lost 5 bases, with 19 bases spanning the gap.

The rearrangement links TRBV4-1 to TRBJ2-5; 11 bases line up with TRBD2. Germline CDR1 MGHRA, CDR2 YSYEKL. This CDR3 region has 16 residues. Germline trimming cut 1 base from V and 4 bases from J; bases unmatched to any gene: 5. CDR3 bases: TGCGCCAGCAGCCAAGGGGTAGCGGGGGGGAGAGAGACCCAGTACTTC. Its translation is CASSQGVAGGRETQYF.

The V call is TRBV3-1 (or the pseudogene TRBV3-2), the J call TRBJ2-3; TRBD2 matches at 7 bases. This CDR3 contains 16 residues. Trimming removed 1 base from V and 6 bases from J; junction bases left unmatched: 10. Looked up from germline, CDR1 is LGHDT and CDR2 is YNNKEL (reference sequence). The chain's CDR3 is CASSQVRTSAVDTQYF. CDR3 coding DNA: TGTGCCAGCAGCCAAGTCCGGACTAGTGCTGTTGATACGCAGTATTTT.

The rearrangement uses TRBV7-2 and TRBJ1-2; weak D call: TRBD1 (6 bases). Looked up from germline, CDR1 is SGHTA and CDR2 is FQGNSA. CDR3 length: 15 amino acids. V shed 5 bases and J shed 1 base, with 14 bases lying between them. CDR3 region: CASSPTQGFNYGYTF. As DNA, the CDR3 is TGTGCCAGCAGCCCAACACAGGGTTTTAACTATGGCTACACCTTC. The full variable domain, its missing parts supplied by reference TRBV7-2 and TRBJ1-2, is GAGVSQSPSNKVTEKGKDVELRCDPISGHTALYWYRQSLGQGLEFLIYFQGNSAPDKSGLPSDRFSAERTGGSVSTLTIQRTQQEDSAVYLCASSPTQGFNYGYTFGSGTRLTVV.

V gene TRBV15 combines with J gene TRBJ1-1; TRBD1 matches 7 bases. This CDR3 region has 14 residues. Germline V gives CDR1 LNHNV, CDR2 YYDKDF (reference sequence). The ends lost 5 bases at V and 0 bases at J; junction bases unmatched: 3. CDR3 coding DNA: TGTGCCACCAGCTCCGGGACAGTGAACACTGAAGCTTTCTTT. Its protein is CATSSGTVNTEAFF.

This chain uses TRBV30 with TRBJ2-2; D possibly corresponds to TRBD2 (5 bases). The CDR3 extends over 16 amino acids. V shed 0 bases and J shed 4 bases, with 15 bases lying between them. CDR1 and CDR2 (germline): GTSNPN, SVGIG (reference sequence). DNA for the CDR3: TGTGCCTGGAGTGTACGTAAGACTACCCTCACCGGGGAGCTGTTTTTT. Its translation: CAWSVRKTTLTGELFF.

The V gene is TRBV5-1, the J gene TRBJ1-1; no clear D. Germline loops: CDR1 SGHRS, CDR2 YFSETQ. Trimming left V 7 bases short and J 5 bases short, with 15 bases between. The CDR3 length is 13 residues. The CDR3 region is CASSDLPGTEAFF. As DNA, the CDR3 is TGCGCCAGCTCCGACCTACCGGGAACTGAAGCTTTCTTT. Using reference TRBV5-1 and TRBJ1-1 for the parts outside the CDR3, the full variable domain is KAGVTQTPRYLIKTRGQQVTLSCSPISGHRSVSWYQQTPGQGLQFLFEYFSETQRNKGNFPGRFSGRQFSNSRSEMNVSTLELGDSALYLCASSDLPGTEAFFGQGTRLTVV.

The chain is built from TRBV7-2 and TRBJ2-3; tentatively, D is TRBD2 (6 bases). Trimming removed 7 bases from V and 1 base from J, with 15 bases in between. CDR1 and CDR2 from the germline V gene are SGHTA and FQGNSA. The CDR3 loop spans 15 amino acids. The CDR3 DNA follows: TGTGCCAGCACCAACCGGGACTTTCGCACAGATACGCAGTATTTT. Protein product: CASTNRDFRTDTQYF.

The chain carries TRBV19 and TRBJ2-3, with D tentatively TRBD2 (5 bases). CDR3 length equals 15 residues. Trimming removed 6 bases at V and 0 bases at J, with 13 bases between. Germline V gene lookup returns CDR1 LNHDA and CDR2 SQIVND (reference sequence). The CDR3: CASSPAASSTDTQYF. The DNA of the CDR3 is TGTGCCAGTAGCCCCGCGGCTAGCAGCACAGATACGCAGTATTTT.

As for this clone: Distinct nucleotide sequences in the sample also encode this CDR3. The chain is built from TRBV6-5 and TRBJ1-6; no firm D call. Trimming took 6 bases from V and 8 from J, leaving 8 bases between them. Germline values: CDR1 MNHEY, CDR2 SVGAGI. The CDR3 loop spans 12 amino acids. CDR3 DNA sequence: TGTGCCAGCAGGGACGGGGATTCACCCCTCCACTTT. Translating it yields CASRDGDSPLHF.

The rearrangement joins TRBV11-2 to TRBJ2-1, with TRBD2 identical over 10 bases. The V and J ends lost 1 base and 9 bases, in that order; junction bases with no gene match: 9. The CDR3 contains 16 residues. Germline-derived CDR1 and CDR2 are SGHAT and FQNNGV. CDR3 sequence (DNA): TGTGCCAGCAGCTTAGCCGCTAGCGGGAGAGGGGGTGAGCAGTTCTTC. Protein sequence: CASSLAASGRGGEQFF. The full variable domain, with the rest looked up from reference TRBV11-2 and TRBJ2-1, is EAGVAQSPRYKIIEKRQSVAFWCNPISGHATLYWYQQILGQGPKLLIQFQNNGVVDDSQLPKDRFSAERLKGVDSTLKIQPAKLEDSAVYLCASSLAASGRGGEQFFGPGTRLTVL.

CDR3 protein: CASSLDTGANYGYTF. For the CDR3, the DNA is TGCGCCAGCAGCTTGGATACAGGGGCTAACTATGGCTACACCTTC. This chain uses TRBV5-1 with TRBJ1-2; TRBD1 matches at 7 bases. The trim removed 0 bases at V and 0 bases at J, leaving 2 bases unmatched. The CDR3 runs 15 residues. The germline V gene encodes CDR1 SGHRS and CDR2 YFSETQ.

CDR3 DNA sequence: TGCGCCAGCAGTGCAGGGGACATGAACACTGAAGCTTTCTTT. This gives the protein CASSAGDMNTEAFF. The gene calls are TRBV10-2 and TRBJ1-1, with TRBD1 as a possible D gene (6 bases). V was shortened by 4 bases and J by 0 bases, with 9 bases between the two germline ends. In germline, CDR1 is WSHSY, CDR2 SAAADI. The CDR3 is made up of 14 amino acids.

The chain is built from TRBV21-1 and TRBJ2-4; the table's TRBD2 call for D was not verified on the DNA. TRBV21-1 is designated a pseudogene. This CDR3 contains 20 residues. CDR3 loop: CASSKGFGGGPTRAKNIQYF. CDR3 coding DNA: TGTGCCAGCAGCAAAGGTTTTGGGGGGGGGCCCACCAGGGCCAAAAACATTCAGTACTTC.

The genes are TRBV9 and TRBJ2-3; TRBD2 aligns across 8 bases. The CDR3 is made up of 15 amino acids. CDR1 SGDLS and CDR2 YYNGEE come from the germline V gene. V shed 0 bases and J 6 bases; nucleotides not matched to a gene: 6. The CDR3 DNA follows: TGTGCCAGCAGCGTAGCCTCCGGGAGGGAGGATACGCAGTATTTT. Translating it yields CASSVASGREDTQYF.

The chain is built from TRBV11-2 and TRBJ1-2, with TRBD1 identical over 7 bases. The trim removed 8 bases at V and 4 bases at J, leaving 10 bases unmatched. Germline V lookup: CDR1 SGHAT, CDR2 FQNNGV. The CDR3 is 14 residues long. The CDR3 region is CASGPWGQPYGYTF. CDR3 DNA: TGTGCCAGCGGCCCCTGGGGACAGCCCTATGGCTACACCTTC.

The V call is TRBV19, the J call TRBJ1-6, with D unresolved. The V end was cut by 6 bases, the J end by 0 bases, with 12 bases between. Germline CDR1 and CDR2: LNHDA and SQIVND (reference sequence). The CDR3 has 16 residues. CDR3 sequence reads: CASRETASSYNSPLHF. The DNA for the CDR3 is TGTGCCAGTAGGGAAACAGCCAGCTCCTATAATTCACCCCTCCACTTT.

The J gene is TRBJ2-3, the V gene TRBV24-1, with 13 positions matching TRBD2. The ends lost 3 bases at V and 6 bases at J; junction bases unmatched: 8. The germline V gene has CDR1 KGHDR and CDR2 SFDVKD. CDR3 size: 17 residues. CDR3 sequence: CATSDTRTSGGPDTQYF. CDR3 nucleotide sequence: TGTGCCACCAGTGATACACGGACTAGCGGGGGTCCGGATACGCAGTATTTT.

This chain joins TRBV5-1 and TRBJ2-1; D may be TRBD1 (6 bases). The CDR3 loop spans 14 amino acids. Looked up from germline, CDR1 is SGHRS and CDR2 is YFSETQ. The germline V and J ends were trimmed by 6 bases and 4 bases, with 14 bases remaining between them. In nucleotides, the CDR3 is TGCGCCAGCACCGAGATAGGGGGTTACAATGAGCAGTTCTTC. Its translation is CASTEIGGYNEQFF.

Only a few counts were recorded for this clone. This chain connects TRBV6-5 to TRBJ2-1; 12 bases line up with TRBD2. CDR3 length: 15 residues. With V trimmed by 4 bases and J by 7 bases, 5 bases remained unmatched. Germline CDR1 MNHEY, CDR2 SVGAGI. Here the CDR3 DNA reads TGTGCCAGCAGTTTAGGACTAGCGGGGAATAATGAGCAGTTCTTC. Translated: CASSLGLAGNNEQFF.

The CDR3 DNA reads TGTGCCAGCAGCCCACAGGGGCGAGGTACGTCCCCCGGGGAGCTGTTTTTT. As protein: CASSPQGRGTSPGELFF. The rearrangement uses TRBV5-4 and TRBJ2-2, with 7 bases lining up with TRBD1. CDR3 length: 17 amino acids. From germline, CDR1 is SGHNT and CDR2 YYREEE (reference sequence). V lost 4 bases and J lost 6; bases outside the gene matches: 15.